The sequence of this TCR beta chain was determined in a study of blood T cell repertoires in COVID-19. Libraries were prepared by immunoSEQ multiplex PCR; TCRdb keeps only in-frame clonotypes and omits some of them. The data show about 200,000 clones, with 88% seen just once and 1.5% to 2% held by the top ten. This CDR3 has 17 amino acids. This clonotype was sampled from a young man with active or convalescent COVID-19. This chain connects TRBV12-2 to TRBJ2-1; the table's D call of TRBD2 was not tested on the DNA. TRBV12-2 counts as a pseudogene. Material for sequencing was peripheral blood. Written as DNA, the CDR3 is TGTGCAAGTCGCTTAGTTCATAGCGGTAACCCCTACAATGAGCAGTTCTTC. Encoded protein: CASRLVHSGNPYNEQFF.